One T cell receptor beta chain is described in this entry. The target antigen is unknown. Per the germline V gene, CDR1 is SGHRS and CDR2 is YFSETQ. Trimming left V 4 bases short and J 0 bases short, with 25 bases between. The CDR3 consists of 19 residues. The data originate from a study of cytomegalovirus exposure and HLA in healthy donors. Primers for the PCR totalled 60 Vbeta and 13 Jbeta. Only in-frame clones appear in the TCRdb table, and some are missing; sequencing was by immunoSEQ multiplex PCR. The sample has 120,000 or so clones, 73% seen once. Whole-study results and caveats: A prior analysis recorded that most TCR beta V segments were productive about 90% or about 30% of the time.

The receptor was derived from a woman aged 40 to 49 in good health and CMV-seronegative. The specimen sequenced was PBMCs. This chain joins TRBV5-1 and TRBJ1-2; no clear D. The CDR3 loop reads CASSPGGLRGRYPNYGYTF. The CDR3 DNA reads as TGCGCCAGCAGCCCCGGCGGCCTCCGGGGAAGGTATCCTAACTATGGCTACACCTTC. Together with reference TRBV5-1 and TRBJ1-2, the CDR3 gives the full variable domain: KAGVTQTPRYLIKTRGQQVTLSCSPISGHRSVSWYQQTPGQGLQFLFEYFSETQRNKGNFPGRFSGRQFSNSRSEMNVSTLELGDSALYLCASSPGGLRGRYPNYGYTFGSGTRLTVV.